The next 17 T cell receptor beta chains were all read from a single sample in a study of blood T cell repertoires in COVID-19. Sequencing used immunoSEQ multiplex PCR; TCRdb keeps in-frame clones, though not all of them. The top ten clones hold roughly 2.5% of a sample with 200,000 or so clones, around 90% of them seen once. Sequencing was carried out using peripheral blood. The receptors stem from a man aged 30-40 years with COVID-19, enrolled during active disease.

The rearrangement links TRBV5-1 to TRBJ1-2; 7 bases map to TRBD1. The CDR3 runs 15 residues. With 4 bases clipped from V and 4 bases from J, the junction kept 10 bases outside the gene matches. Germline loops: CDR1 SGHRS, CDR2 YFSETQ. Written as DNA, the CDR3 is TGCGCCAGCAGCACCGACAGGGCTCTTAGCTATGGCTACACCTTC. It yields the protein CASSTDRALSYGYTF.

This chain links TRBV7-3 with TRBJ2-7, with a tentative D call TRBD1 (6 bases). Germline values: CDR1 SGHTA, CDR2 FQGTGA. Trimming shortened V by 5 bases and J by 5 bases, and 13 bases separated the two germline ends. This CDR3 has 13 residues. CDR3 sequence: CASSPTGLDEQYF. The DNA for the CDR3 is TGTGCCAGCAGCCCCACAGGGTTGGACGAGCAGTACTTC.

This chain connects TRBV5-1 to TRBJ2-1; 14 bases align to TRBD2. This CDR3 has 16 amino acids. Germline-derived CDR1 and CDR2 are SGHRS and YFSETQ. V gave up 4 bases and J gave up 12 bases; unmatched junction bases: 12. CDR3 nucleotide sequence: TGCGCCAGCAGCGGTGGGACTAGCGGGGGCCCATCAAGGCAGTTCTTC. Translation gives CASSGGTSGGPSRQFF.

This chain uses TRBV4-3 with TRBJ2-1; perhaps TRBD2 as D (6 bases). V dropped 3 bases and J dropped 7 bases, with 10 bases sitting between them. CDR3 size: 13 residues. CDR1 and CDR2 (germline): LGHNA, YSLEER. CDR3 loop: CASSQAGSNEQFF. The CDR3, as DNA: TGCGCCAGCAGCCAGGCGGGGTCTAATGAGCAGTTCTTC.

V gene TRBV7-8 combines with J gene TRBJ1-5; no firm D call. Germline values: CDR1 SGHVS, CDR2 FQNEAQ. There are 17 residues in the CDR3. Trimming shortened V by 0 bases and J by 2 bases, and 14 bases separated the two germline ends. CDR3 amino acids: CASSLARGSNGNQPQHF. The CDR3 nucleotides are TGTGCCAGCAGCTTAGCGCGAGGGTCCAATGGCAATCAGCCCCAGCATTTT. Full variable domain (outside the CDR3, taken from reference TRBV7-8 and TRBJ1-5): GAGVSQSPRYKVAKRGQDVALRCDPISGHVSLFWYQQALGQGPEFLTYFQNEAQLDKSGLPSDRFFAERPEGSVSTLKIQRTQQEDSAVYLCASSLARGSNGNQPQHFGDGTRLSIL.

In DNA, the CDR3 is TGTGCCAGCAGTTCCTCTACTAGCGGGGGTACAGATACGCAGTATTTT. Its translation is CASSSSTSGGTDTQYF. This chain joins TRBV28 and TRBJ2-3; the match to TRBD2 covers 11 bases. Trimming cost V 4 bases and J 3 bases; bases outside gene matches: 6. The germline V gene encodes CDR1 MDHEN and CDR2 SYDVKM. There are 16 residues in the CDR3.

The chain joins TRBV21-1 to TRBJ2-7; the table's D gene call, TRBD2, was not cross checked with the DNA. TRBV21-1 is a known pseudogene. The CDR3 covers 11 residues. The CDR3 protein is CASRRGSEQYF. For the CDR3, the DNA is TGTGCCAGCAGACGAGGCTCCGAGCAGTACTTC.

CDR3 amino acids: CASSPPGSYNEQFF. The CDR3 coding sequence is TGTGCCAGCAGTCCACCGGGGTCGTACAATGAGCAGTTCTTC. The chain combines TRBV6-2 or TRBV6-3 with TRBJ2-1, with D possibly being TRBD2 (5 bases). The CDR3 has 14 amino acids. Trimming pared 5 bases from V and 4 bases from J, leaving 12 bases between. CDR1 and CDR2 from the germline V gene are MNHEY and SVGEGT.

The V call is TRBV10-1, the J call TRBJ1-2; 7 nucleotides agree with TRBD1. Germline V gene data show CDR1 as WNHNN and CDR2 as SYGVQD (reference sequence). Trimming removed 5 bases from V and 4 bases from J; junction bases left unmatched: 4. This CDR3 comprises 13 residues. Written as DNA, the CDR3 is TGCGCCAGCAGTACAGGGGTCTCCTATGGCTACACCTTC. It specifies CASSTGVSYGYTF.

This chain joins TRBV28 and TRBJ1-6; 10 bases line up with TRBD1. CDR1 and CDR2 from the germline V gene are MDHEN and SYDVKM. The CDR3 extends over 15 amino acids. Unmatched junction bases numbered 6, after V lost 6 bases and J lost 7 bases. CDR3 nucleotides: TGTGCCAGCAGGCGACAGGGGGCTAGAAATTCACCCCTCCACTTT. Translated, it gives CASRRQGARNSPLHF.

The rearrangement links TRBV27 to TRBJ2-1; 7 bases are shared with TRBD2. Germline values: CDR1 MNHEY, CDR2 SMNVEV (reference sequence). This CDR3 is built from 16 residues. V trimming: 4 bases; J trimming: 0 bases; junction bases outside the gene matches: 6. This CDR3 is CASSSLGGGSYNEQFF. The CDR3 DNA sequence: TGTGCCAGCAGTTCCCTGGGGGGGGGCTCCTACAATGAGCAGTTCTTC.

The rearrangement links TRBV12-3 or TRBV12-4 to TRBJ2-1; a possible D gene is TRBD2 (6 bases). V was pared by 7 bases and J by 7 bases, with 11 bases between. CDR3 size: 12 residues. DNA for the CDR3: TGTGCCAGCATGAGGGCGGGAAATGAGCAGTTCTTC. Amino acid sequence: CASMRAGNEQFF.

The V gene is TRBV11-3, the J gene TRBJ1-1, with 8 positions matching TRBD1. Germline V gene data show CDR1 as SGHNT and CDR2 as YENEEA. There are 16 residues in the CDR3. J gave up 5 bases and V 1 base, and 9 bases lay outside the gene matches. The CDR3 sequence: CASSLGPAGGGTEAFF. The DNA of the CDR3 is TGTGCCAGCAGCTTAGGCCCGGCAGGGGGCGGAACTGAAGCTTTCTTT.

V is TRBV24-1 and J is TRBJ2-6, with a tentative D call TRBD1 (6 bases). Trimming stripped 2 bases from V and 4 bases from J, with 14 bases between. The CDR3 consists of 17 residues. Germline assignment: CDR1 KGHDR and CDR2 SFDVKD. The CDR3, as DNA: TGTGCCACCAGTGATTCCGCCCGACAGGAGGGGGCCAACGTCCTGACTTTC. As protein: CATSDSARQEGANVLTF.

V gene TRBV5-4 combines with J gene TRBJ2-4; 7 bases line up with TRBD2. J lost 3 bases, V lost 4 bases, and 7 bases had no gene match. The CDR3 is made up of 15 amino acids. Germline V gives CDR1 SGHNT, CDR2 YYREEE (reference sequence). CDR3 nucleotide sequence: TGTGCCAGCAGCCCGGGGGGAGAGCTCAAAAACATTCAGTACTTC. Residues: CASSPGGELKNIQYF.

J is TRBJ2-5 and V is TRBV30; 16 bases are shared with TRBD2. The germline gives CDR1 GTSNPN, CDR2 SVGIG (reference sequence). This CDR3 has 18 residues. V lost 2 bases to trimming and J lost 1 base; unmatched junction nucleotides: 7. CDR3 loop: CAWSIPGLAGGLQETQYF. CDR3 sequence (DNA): TGTGCCTGGAGTATCCCGGGACTAGCGGGAGGGCTCCAAGAGACCCAGTACTTC.

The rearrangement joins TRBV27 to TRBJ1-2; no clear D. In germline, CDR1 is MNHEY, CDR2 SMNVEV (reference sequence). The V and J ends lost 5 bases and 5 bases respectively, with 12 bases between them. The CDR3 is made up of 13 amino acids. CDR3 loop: CASSHQAGYGYTF. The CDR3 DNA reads TGTGCCAGCAGTCACCAGGCAGGTTATGGCTACACCTTC.